The 5 T cell receptor beta chains presented below share a single source sample, sequenced in a study of cytomegalovirus exposure and HLA in healthy donors. PCR involved 60 Vbeta and 13 Jbeta primers. Profiled with immunoSEQ multiplex PCR; TCRdb holds only in-frame clones, not every one. The data show 120,000 or so clones, about 90% seen once. The source material was PBMCs. Source of these receptors: a man aged 35 to 55 in good health and CMV-seronegative.

This clone was observed a single time. The chain uses TRBV7-2 and TRBJ1-1; TRBD1 matches at 9 bases. Per the germline V gene, CDR1 is SGHTA and CDR2 is FQGNSA. The CDR3 has 16 amino acids. Germline trimming cut 0 bases from V and 5 bases from J; bases unmatched to any gene: 7. CDR3 sequence: CASSLAGQGVGTEAFF. CDR3 in DNA: TGTGCCAGCAGCTTAGCGGGACAGGGAGTTGGAACTGAAGCTTTCTTT.

This rearrangement joins TRBV30 to TRBJ1-1; D is undetermined. Per germline, CDR1 GTSNPN and CDR2 SVGIG (reference sequence). Between the trimmed V and J ends, which lost 3 bases and 1 base, there was a span of 9 bases. CDR3 length: 13 amino acids. The CDR3 is CAWSQRRNTEAFF. The CDR3 DNA reads as TGTGCCTGGAGCCAACGGAGGAACACTGAAGCTTTCTTT. Combining the CDR3 with reference TRBV30 and TRBJ1-1 gives the whole variable domain SQTIHQWPATLVQPVGSPLSLECTVEGTSNPNLYWYRQAAGRGLQLLFYSVGIGQISSEVPQNLSASRPQDRQFILSSKKLLLSDSGFYLCAWSQRRNTEAFFGQGTRLTVV.

This sequence joins TRBV4-3 and TRBJ2-3, with D maybe TRBD2 (7 bases). The CDR3 has 14 residues. CDR1 is LGHNA and CDR2 is YSLEER in the germline V gene. Trimming stripped 4 bases from V and 1 base from J, with 9 bases between. The CDR3 reads CASSPGGGTDTQYF. The CDR3 DNA reads TGCGCCAGCAGCCCGGGGGGCGGCACAGATACGCAGTATTTT.

This chain uses TRBV10-3 with TRBJ2-7; TRBD1 aligns across 7 bases. With 10 bases clipped from V and 3 bases from J, the junction kept 12 bases outside the gene matches. Per the germline V gene, CDR1 is ENHRY and CDR2 is SYGVKD. This CDR3 is 14 amino acids long. This CDR3 is CATRTGEVNYEQYF. CDR3 in DNA: TGTGCCACCCGAACAGGGGAAGTAAACTACGAGCAGTACTTC.

The V and J genes are TRBV10-2 and TRBJ2-1; 11 bases fit TRBD2. V lost 4 bases and J lost 6; bases outside the gene matches: 5. Germline CDR1 is WSHSY and CDR2 is SAAADI. This CDR3 has 15 amino acids. The CDR3 loop is CASSVLAGGLNEQFF. The DNA of the CDR3 is TGCGCCAGCAGTGTATTAGCGGGGGGGCTCAATGAGCAGTTCTTC.